In its sample, the clone carrying this T cell receptor (beta chain) was seen many times. Described time point: patch test 2, 6 weeks after DPC sensitization. Treatment reported: therapeutic diphenylcyclopropenone sensitization with weekly scalp DPC. TCRdb reprocessed the RACE reads via MiXCR and lists one record per CDR3 protein. The profile shows about 380,000 distinct CDR3 sequences, about 6% of them singletons. The data stem from a study of human T cells and chemical hapten exposure. CDR1 and CDR2 from the germline V gene are KGHSH and LQKENI. Trimming removed 8 bases from V and 3 bases from J; junction bases left unmatched: 5. This CDR3 spans 13 amino acids.

This TCR derives from a woman under 30 with alopecia areata. Some clones in this sample may be carry-over from other donors' samples. The sample here was whole blood, taken in connection with sensitization to the hapten diphenylcyclopropenone (DPC). This sequence joins TRBV18 and TRBJ2-3, with 7 nucleotides matching TRBD1. CDR3 sequence reads: CASSSTGTDTQYF. In nucleotides, the CDR3 is TGTGCCAGCAGTTCGACAGGGACAGATACGCAGTATTTT.